Below, 21 T cell receptor beta chains from the same sample are listed, as sequenced in a study of blood T cell repertoires in COVID-19. Repertoires were generated with immunoSEQ multiplex PCR, while TCRdb's copy carries only in-frame clones and drops some. The table includes approximately 40,000 clones, around 83% detected once. The material sequenced was peripheral blood. The receptors were sampled from a man aged 55 to 69 with active or convalescent COVID-19.

The chain recombines TRBV27 with TRBJ1-2, with D unresolved. The CDR3 covers 19 residues. Germline assignment: CDR1 MNHEY and CDR2 SMNVEV (reference sequence). The V end lost 0 bases, the J end lost 7 bases, and 27 bases lay between the germline ends. The CDR3 loop reads CASSLSTVGSHPIYSGYTF. As DNA, the CDR3 is TGTGCCAGCAGTTTATCCACAGTTGGAAGCCATCCCATTTATAGTGGCTACACCTTC.

This chain uses TRBV11-3 with TRBJ2-1, with 11 bases fitting TRBD2. Germline V gene lookup returns CDR1 SGHNT and CDR2 YENEEA. V lost 4 bases and J lost 8; bases outside the gene matches: 10. The CDR3 is 16 amino acids. CDR3 loop: CASSSTLGLAGYEQFF. The CDR3 coding sequence is TGTGCCAGCAGCTCCACCCTAGGACTAGCGGGCTATGAGCAGTTCTTC.

This chain links TRBV10-2 with TRBJ2-1, with a weak D call TRBD2 (6 bases). V lost 7 bases and J lost 4, with 11 bases in between. CDR1 is WSHSY, CDR2 SAAADI, per germline. This CDR3 contains 13 residues. In DNA, the CDR3 is TGCGCCAGCACCGGGACTTATTACAATGAGCAGTTCTTC. It yields the protein CASTGTYYNEQFF.

V usage is TRBV6-5 and J usage is TRBJ2-5, with 7 bases identical to TRBD1. The CDR3 consists of 14 residues. The germline gives CDR1 MNHEY, CDR2 SVGAGI. The V and J ends lost 6 bases and 0 bases, in that order; junction bases with no gene match: 4. The CDR3 DNA sequence: TGTGCCAGCAGCCCGACAGGGAACCAAGAGACCCAGTACTTC. Translated: CASSPTGNQETQYF.

J is TRBJ1-6 and V is TRBV5-5, with D possibly being TRBD1 (6 bases). This CDR3 has 15 residues. Germline V gene data show CDR1 as SGHKS and CDR2 as YYEKEE (reference sequence). V gave up 4 bases and J gave up 3 bases, with 11 bases separating them. CDR3 DNA sequence: TGTGCCAGCAGCCGGACAGAGAACTATAATTCACCCCTCCACTTT. It encodes CASSRTENYNSPLHF.

This clone was detected once. The rearrangement joins TRBV7-6 to TRBJ1-1; D unresolved. Germline V lookup: CDR1 SGHVS, CDR2 FNYEAQ. The CDR3 loop spans 14 amino acids. Deletions cut 0 bases from V and 0 bases from J, with 5 bases between. The CDR3 DNA reads as TGTGCCAGCAGCTTAGCGAGTATGAACACTGAAGCTTTCTTT. It encodes CASSLASMNTEAFF.

The CDR3 sequence is CASSVGTGARGGEQFF. In DNA form, the CDR3 reads TGTGCCAGCAGCGTAGGGACAGGCGCTAGGGGTGGTGAGCAGTTCTTC. The chain links TRBV9 to TRBJ2-1; 7 bases are shared with TRBD1. This CDR3 has 16 amino acids. CDR1 is SGDLS, CDR2 YYNGEE, per germline. Trimming removed 0 bases from V and 9 bases from J; junction bases left unmatched: 12.

The V call is TRBV29-1, the J call TRBJ1-1, with D unclear. With 3 bases removed from V and 5 bases from J, the gap between germline ends came to 16 bases. Germline V lookup: CDR1 SQVTM, CDR2 ANQGSEA. The CDR3 runs to 14 residues. The CDR3 region has the DNA TGCAGCGTTGAGCCCCAGGAGGGTCGGACTGAAGCTTTCTTT. Its protein product is CSVEPQEGRTEAFF.

The V gene is TRBV27, the J gene TRBJ1-2, with D perhaps matching TRBD1 (5 bases). The germline V and J ends were trimmed by 5 bases and 4 bases, with 14 bases remaining between them. This CDR3 contains 14 residues. Germline values: CDR1 MNHEY, CDR2 SMNVEV (reference sequence). CDR3 loop: CASSPRYDSYGYTF. In nucleotides, the CDR3 is TGTGCCAGCAGTCCCCGTTATGACAGCTATGGCTACACCTTC.

This rearrangement joins TRBV6-2 or TRBV6-3 to TRBJ1-5; 7 bases fit TRBD1. The CDR3 has 15 amino acids. CDR1 and CDR2 (germline): MNHEY, SVGEGT. V was pared by 2 bases and J by 7 bases, with 8 bases of the junction left unmatched. The CDR3 region has the DNA TGTGCCAGCAGTTACCTCGGCAGGGACAGACAGCCCCAGCATTTT. It yields the protein CASSYLGRDRQPQHF.

The rearrangement uses TRBV12-3 or TRBV12-4 and TRBJ1-1; 8 nucleotides agree with TRBD1. The CDR3 length is 11 residues. Germline trimming cut 6 bases from V and 10 bases from J; bases unmatched to any gene: 4. The CDR3 region is CASSLTGVAFF. CDR3 nucleotide sequence: TGTGCCAGCAGCTTGACAGGGGTAGCTTTCTTT.

This rearrangement joins TRBV25-1 to TRBJ1-5; D call uncertain. Germline lookup yields CDR1 MGHDK and CDR2 SYGVNS. Trimming shortened V by 5 bases and J by 0 bases, and 11 bases separated the two germline ends. The CDR3 is 15 residues long. The CDR3 loop is CASSPSGFSNQPQHF. DNA for the CDR3: TGTGCCAGCAGTCCATCGGGGTTTAGCAATCAGCCCCAGCATTTT.

This chain connects TRBV5-4 to TRBJ1-1; D call uncertain. The CDR3 has 13 amino acids. Per the germline V gene, CDR1 is SGHNT and CDR2 is YYREEE (reference sequence). Trimming removed 0 bases at V and 3 bases at J, with 6 bases between. CDR3 region: CASSLDGDTEAFF. The DNA of the CDR3 is TGTGCCAGCAGCTTGGACGGGGACACTGAAGCTTTCTTT.

The chain recombines TRBV28 with TRBJ1-4; D is uncertain. CDR3 size: 11 residues. Germline V gene lookup returns CDR1 MDHEN and CDR2 SYDVKM. V was cut by 7 bases and J by 8 bases, with 8 bases left in between. The CDR3 nucleotides read TGTGCCAGCACCCCGGGGGAAAAACTGTTTTTT. Its protein product is CASTPGEKLFF.

V and J are TRBV18 and TRBJ1-5; D ambiguous. The ends were cut back, 4 bases at V and 2 bases at J, with 6 bases in the middle. CDR1 is KGHSH, CDR2 LQKENI, per germline. The CDR3 consists of 13 residues. CDR3 DNA: TGTGCCAGCTCACTGAGTGGCAATCAGCCCCAGCATTTT. It specifies CASSLSGNQPQHF.

V usage is TRBV6-4 and J usage is TRBJ2-2; the D gene is possibly TRBD1 (6 bases). V was shortened by 5 bases and J by 1 base, with 17 bases between the two germline ends. This CDR3 is 17 amino acids long. Germline CDR1 reads MRHNA; CDR2 reads SNTAGT. The CDR3 bases are TGTGCCAGCAGTCCCTCAGGGGCAGGGATGAACACCGGGGAGCTGTTTTTT. Its translation: CASSPSGAGMNTGELFF.

The CDR3 protein is CSVHSRDRSSGELFF. DNA of the CDR3: TGCAGCGTCCACTCCCGGGACAGGTCGTCCGGGGAGCTGTTTTTT. This rearrangement joins TRBV29-1 to TRBJ2-2, with 8 bases fitting TRBD1. CDR1 SQVTM and CDR2 ANQGSEA come from the germline V gene. The CDR3 is 15 amino acids. The V and J ends lost 6 bases and 6 bases, in that order; junction bases with no gene match: 12.

The CDR3 sequence: CASSQVSIRDYTDTQYF. The DNA of the CDR3 is TGTGCCAGCAGCCAAGTTTCCATCAGGGATTACACAGATACGCAGTATTTT. The rearrangement joins TRBV3-1 (or the pseudogene TRBV3-2) to TRBJ2-3; perhaps TRBD1 as D (5 bases). V gave up 1 base and J gave up 2 bases, with 16 bases separating them. This CDR3 region has 17 residues. Germline lookup yields CDR1 LGHDT and CDR2 YNNKEL (reference sequence).

The chain recombines TRBV28 with TRBJ1-5; D call uncertain. The germline CDR1 and CDR2 sequences are MDHEN and SYDVKM. Trimming took off 2 bases at V and 7 bases at J, with 15 bases between the two ends. CDR3 length: 15 residues. The DNA of the CDR3 is TGTGCCAGCAGTTTAACTGCTGGGCGACGGCAGCCCCAGCATTTT. It is translated as CASSLTAGRRQPQHF.

The chain couples TRBV28 to TRBJ1-1; D is perhaps TRBD1 (6 bases). V lost 5 bases and J lost 0, with 10 bases in between. The CDR3 spans 14 residues. CDR1 MDHEN and CDR2 SYDVKM come from the germline V gene. The CDR3 spells CASSTGQMNTEAFF. The CDR3 DNA follows: TGTGCCAGCAGTACAGGACAGATGAACACTGAAGCTTTCTTT. Full variable domain (remainder filled in from reference TRBV28 and TRBJ1-1): DVKVTQSSRYLVKRTGEKVFLECVQDMDHENMFWYRQDPGLGLRLIYFSYDVKMKEKGDIPEGYSVSREKKERFSLILESASTNQTSMYLCASSTGQMNTEAFFGQGTRLTVV.

The chain joins TRBV2 to TRBJ2-3, with 8 nucleotides matching TRBD2. Germline V lookup: CDR1 SNHLY, CDR2 FYNNEI. CDR3 length: 15 amino acids. Trimming took 5 bases from V and 2 from J; bases not matched to a gene: 6. CDR3 nucleotides: TGTGCCAGCAGTCCTATAGCGGGATCCACAGATACGCAGTATTTT. Encoded protein: CASSPIAGSTDTQYF.